These 15 T cell receptor beta chains were all obtained from the same sample, sequenced in a study of early T cells in non-severe SARS-CoV-2 infection. One entry per CDR3 protein results from TCRdb running MiXCR on the 5' RACE reads. The table records tens of thousands of distinct CDR3 sequences, approximately 13% of them present only once. Input material: whole blood. The receptor source for this set is an adult who was a healthcare worker with PCR-confirmed SARS-CoV-2 infection or an uninfected control (not recorded which).

This clonotype was detected many times. The chain is built from TRBV10-3 and TRBJ1-5; no reliable D call. The V end was cut by 0 bases, the J end by 3 bases, with 9 bases between. Germline CDR1 is ENHRY and CDR2 is SYGVKD. The CDR3 has 15 residues. CDR3 bases: TGTGCCATCAGTGAGTCGGGTGGGTACAATCAGCCCCAGCATTTT. Protein product: CAISESGGYNQPQHF.

This chain uses TRBV6-5 with TRBJ2-6; D remains ambiguous. The CDR3 spans 14 residues. Germline CDR1 reads MNHEY; CDR2 reads SVGAGI. With 7 bases removed from V and 0 bases from J, the gap between germline ends came to 7 bases. CDR3 DNA: TGTGCCAGCAAACTTAGCTCTGGGGCCAACGTCCTGACTTTC. It is translated as CASKLSSGANVLTF.

The sample holds a few counts of this clonotype. The CDR3 protein is CASSLSLSRGYTF. The CDR3, as DNA: TGTGCCAGCAGTTTATCTCTCTCAAGGGGCTACACCTTC. The chain links TRBV12-3 or TRBV12-4 to TRBJ1-2; D is uncertain. The CDR3 is made up of 13 amino acids. V was clipped by 2 bases and J by 8 bases, with 12 bases between them.

The rearrangement uses TRBV12-5 and TRBJ1-1; D may be TRBD1 (5 bases). The CDR3 loop spans 16 amino acids. The V gene's germline CDR1 is LGHNT and CDR2 FRNRAP. V was shortened by 2 bases and J by 4 bases, with 17 bases between the two germline ends. The CDR3 sequence: CASGLSGRGAGTEAFF. CDR3 nucleotide sequence: TGTGCTAGTGGTTTGTCGGGTCGGGGCGCAGGCACTGAAGCTTTCTTT. The complete variable domain, with remaining parts taken from reference TRBV12-5 and TRBJ1-1, reads DARVTQTPRHKVTEMGQEVTMRCQPILGHNTVFWYRQTMMQGLELLAYFRNRAPLDDSGMPKDRFSAEMPDATLATLKIQPSEPRDSAVYFCASGLSGRGAGTEAFFGQGTRLTVV.

The chain has TRBV10-2 and TRBJ1-1, with D hard to call. The V gene's germline CDR1 is WSHSY and CDR2 SAAADI. The CDR3 totals 15 residues. Trimming took off 7 bases at V and 0 bases at J, with 15 bases between the two ends. The CDR3 is CASTGQRAMNTEAFF. The CDR3 DNA is TGCGCCAGCACCGGGCAGCGGGCCATGAACACTGAAGCTTTCTTT.

This clonotype was seen ten or more times. This chain links TRBV7-6 with TRBJ1-2; D remains ambiguous. Trimming took 4 bases from V and 4 from J, leaving 13 bases between them. The germline gives CDR1 SGHVS, CDR2 FNYEAQ. The CDR3 is made up of 14 amino acids. In nucleotides, the CDR3 is TGTGCCAGCAGCTCTAGCCCGGGGATCTATGGCTACACCTTC. Translating gives CASSSSPGIYGYTF.

The chain uses TRBV19 and TRBJ1-6; D may be TRBD1 (5 bases). Trimming took off 3 bases at V and 1 base at J, with 16 bases between the two ends. Germline V gene lookup returns CDR1 LNHDA and CDR2 SQIVND (reference sequence). The CDR3 extends over 18 amino acids. The CDR3 DNA follows: TGTGCCAGTAGTATGGGGCTGCGGGGTGGTTCCTATAATTCACCCCTCCACTTT. The encoded protein is CASSMGLRGGSYNSPLHF.

This clonotype came up many times. The V and J genes are TRBV20-1 and TRBJ2-3; TRBD2 matches 13 bases. The germline CDR1 and CDR2 sequences are DFQATT and SNEGSKA (reference sequence). This CDR3 spans 15 amino acids. J gave up 1 base and V 3 bases, and 1 base lay outside the gene matches. The CDR3, as DNA: TGCAGTGCTAGGGGGACTAGCGGGGGCACAGATACGCAGTATTTT. It codes for CSARGTSGGTDTQYF.

This clonotype has more than one count but fewer than ten. The rearrangement links TRBV27 to TRBJ2-7; D is unresolved. Germline CDR1 MNHEY, CDR2 SMNVEV (reference sequence). V lost 7 bases and J 3 bases, leaving 10 bases between the germline ends. CDR3 size: 12 residues. The DNA of the CDR3 is TGTGCCAGCACCTGGGATGACTACGAGCAGTACTTC. Amino acids: CASTWDDYEQYF.

This clonotype was counted between two and nine times. The J gene is TRBJ1-3, the V gene TRBV7-9, with TRBD1 matching over 7 bases. This CDR3 is built from 14 residues. Germline V lookup: CDR1 SEHNR, CDR2 FQNEAQ (reference sequence). J was trimmed by 2 bases and V by 2 bases; bases with no gene match: 0. The CDR3 nucleotides are TGTGCCAGCAGCTTACAGGGGGCTGGAAACACCATATATTTT. As protein: CASSLQGAGNTIYF.

The gene calls are TRBV5-1 and TRBJ2-2; TRBD2 matches at 10 bases. J was trimmed by 6 bases and V by 0 bases; bases with no gene match: 5. The CDR3 length is 16 residues. Germline V CDR1 and CDR2: SGHRS, YFSETQ. CDR3 region: CASSLAVAGGSGELFF. The CDR3 DNA reads TGCGCCAGCAGCTTGGCAGTAGCGGGGGGATCCGGGGAGCTGTTTTTT.

This clonotype has ten or more counts. The rearrangement links TRBV2 to TRBJ2-1; D gene unclear. The V and J ends lost 3 bases and 8 bases respectively, with 8 bases between them. The germline V gene encodes CDR1 SNHLY and CDR2 FYNNEI. This CDR3 has 12 residues. This chain's CDR3 is CASSESGDEQFF. CDR3 nucleotide sequence: TGTGCCAGCAGTGAGTCGGGCGATGAGCAGTTCTTC.

This clonotype was picked up many times. The rearrangement links TRBV7-2 to TRBJ2-2, with 7 bases matching TRBD2. CDR3 length: 14 residues. Germline V CDR1 and CDR2: SGHTA, FQGNSA. Trimming took 1 base from V and 5 from J; bases not matched to a gene: 1. CDR3 sequence: CASSLGLATGELFF. The CDR3 bases are TGTGCCAGCAGCTTAGGACTAGCAACCGGGGAGCTGTTTTTT.

The sample holds many counts of this clonotype. The chain joins TRBV5-5 to TRBJ1-5; 7 bases match TRBD1. The CDR3 extends over 15 amino acids. V shed 0 bases, J shed 7 bases, and the junction held 7 bases outside the gene matches. Germline V gene lookup returns CDR1 SGHKS and CDR2 YYEKEE (reference sequence). The chain's CDR3 is CASSLERQGTQPQHF. In nucleotides, the CDR3 is TGTGCCAGCAGCTTGGAGCGACAGGGAACCCAGCCCCAGCATTTT.

In this sample, this clonotype turned up many times. V gene TRBV6-2 or TRBV6-3 combines with J gene TRBJ1-5, with no clear D. The CDR3 extends over 16 amino acids. Germline CDR1 is MNHEY and CDR2 is SVGEGT. V lost 2 bases, J lost 3 bases, and 14 bases lay in between. In nucleotides, the CDR3 is TGTGCCAGCAGTTACATCTTCGGGCAGAACAATCAGCCCCAGCATTTT. Translating it yields CASSYIFGQNNQPQHF.